A single sample is the source of the 19 T cell receptor beta chains below, sequenced in a study of blood T cell repertoires in COVID-19. Libraries were prepared by immunoSEQ multiplex PCR; TCRdb keeps only in-frame clonotypes and omits some of them. The sample contains 80,000 or so clones, 65% to 90% of which appear only once. Sequenced: peripheral blood. These receptors were collected from a man at least 80 years old with acute or convalescent COVID-19.

This clone was detected only once. CDR3 protein: CASSFPAGLNEQFF. In DNA form, the CDR3 reads TGTGCCAGCAGTTTTCCCGCGGGCCTCAATGAGCAGTTCTTC. The genes are TRBV28 and TRBJ2-1, with D tentatively TRBD2 (5 bases). Trimming stripped 3 bases from V and 6 bases from J, with 12 bases between. CDR3 size: 14 residues. CDR1 and CDR2 from the germline V gene are MDHEN and SYDVKM.

This clone has more than one count but fewer than ten. The chain carries TRBV27 and TRBJ2-7; D is perhaps TRBD1 (6 bases). CDR3 length: 15 residues. Trimming cost V 6 bases and J 5 bases, with 20 bases left between them. The germline gives CDR1 MNHEY, CDR2 SMNVEV (reference sequence). In nucleotides, the CDR3 is TGTGCCAGCAGCTTTGGGACACAGGGATACGACGAGCAGTACTTC. Translation gives CASSFGTQGYDEQYF.

The chain links TRBV5-5 to TRBJ2-1; 9 bases line up with TRBD2. V gave up 9 bases and J gave up 3 bases; unmatched junction bases: 7. This CDR3 has 14 amino acids. Germline CDR1 reads SGHKS; CDR2 reads YYEKEE (reference sequence). CDR3 nucleotide sequence: TGTGCCACCGCCACTAGCGGGCTCTACAATGAGCAGTTCTTC. It encodes CATATSGLYNEQFF. Filled out from reference TRBV5-5 and TRBJ2-1, the complete variable domain reads DAGVTQSPTHLIKTRGQQVTLRCSPISGHKSVSWYQQVLGQGPQFIFQYYEKEERGRGNFPDRFSARQFPNYSSELNVNALLLGDSALYLCATATSGLYNEQFFGPGTRLTVL.

The sample holds a few counts of this clone. V usage is TRBV30 and J usage is TRBJ2-7; 7 bases map to TRBD1. V was clipped by 3 bases and J by 0 bases; unmatched bases: 8. There are 15 residues in the CDR3. The germline CDR1 and CDR2 sequences are GTSNPN and SVGIG (reference sequence). This CDR3 is CAWRALGTVSYEQYF. As DNA, the CDR3 is TGTGCCTGGAGGGCCCTCGGGACAGTCTCCTACGAGCAGTACTTC.

The chain employs TRBV19 and TRBJ1-5; 7 bases line up with TRBD1. With 1 base clipped from V and 1 base from J, the junction kept 1 base outside the gene matches. Per the germline V gene, CDR1 is LNHDA and CDR2 is SQIVND (reference sequence). This CDR3 comprises 15 residues. CDR3 sequence reads: CASSIGRGSNQPQHF. The CDR3 DNA reads TGTGCCAGTAGTATAGGCAGGGGGAGCAATCAGCCCCAGCATTTT.

This chain uses TRBV27 with TRBJ2-5; TRBD1 aligns across 9 bases. The junction had 9 bases not matched to a gene; V was cut back by 5 bases and J by 5 bases. Germline lookup yields CDR1 MNHEY and CDR2 SMNVEV (reference sequence). The CDR3 runs 15 residues. Here the CDR3 reads CASSPAGQGLETQYF. CDR3 DNA: TGTGCCAGCAGTCCCGCGGGACAGGGATTGGAGACCCAGTACTTC.

This clone was picked up one time. The J gene is TRBJ2-1, the V gene TRBV15, with D tentatively TRBD2 (5 bases). Per the germline V gene, CDR1 is LNHNV and CDR2 is YYDKDF (reference sequence). CDR3 length equals 16 residues. V was shortened by 0 bases and J by 2 bases, with 11 bases between the two germline ends. CDR3 amino acids: CATSRDGLRPYNEQFF. DNA of the CDR3: TGTGCCACCAGCAGAGATGGACTCCGGCCCTACAATGAGCAGTTCTTC.

CDR3 nucleotides: TGTGCCAGCAATTTCTTCGGAGGCACTAATGAAAAACTGTTTTTT. Translating gives CASNFFGGTNEKLFF. The chain couples TRBV2 to TRBJ1-4; D gene uncertain. The germline V gene encodes CDR1 SNHLY and CDR2 FYNNEI. This CDR3 is built from 15 residues. V lost 7 bases and J 2 bases, leaving 14 bases between the germline ends.

On this clone itself: The identical CDR3 is also encoded by other nucleotide sequences in the sample. J is TRBJ2-5 and V is TRBV5-1; 9 nucleotides align to TRBD1. The CDR3 is 14 amino acids. CDR1 SGHRS and CDR2 YFSETQ come from the germline V gene. Trimming at V came to 2 bases and at J to 2 bases, leaving 1 base not matched to a gene. CDR3 DNA: TGCGCCAGCAGCTTACAGGGGGCACAAGAGACCCAGTACTTC. Protein: CASSLQGAQETQYF.

There are a few counts of this clone. The V and J genes are TRBV15 and TRBJ1-6, with 9 nucleotides matching TRBD1. V gave up 1 base and J gave up 12 bases; unmatched junction bases: 10. The CDR3 sequence is 16 residues long. Looked up from germline, CDR1 is LNHNV and CDR2 is YYDKDF (reference sequence). CDR3 sequence (DNA): TGTGCCACCAGCAGAGGGTTCGGGACAGGGTATAGACCCCTCCACTTT. The encoded protein is CATSRGFGTGYRPLHF.

The chain employs TRBV2 and TRBJ2-5, with D possibly being TRBD2 (5 bases). Germline CDR1 reads SNHLY; CDR2 reads FYNNEI. The CDR3 is made up of 15 amino acids. V lost 2 bases, J lost 2 bases, and 12 bases lay in between. The DNA for the CDR3 is TGTGCCAGCAGTGAACAAGCGGCCAGTCAAGAGACCCAGTACTTC. It encodes CASSEQAASQETQYF.

The chain has TRBV7-3 and TRBJ2-1; TRBD2 matches at 10 bases. The CDR3 runs to 17 residues. Losses at the gene ends were 2 bases for V and 4 bases for J; bases not matched to a gene: 8. CDR1 and CDR2 from the germline V gene are SGHTA and FQGTGA. CDR3 bases: TGTGCCAGCAGCTTAGGTGGTAGCGGGAGGAGGTACAATGAGCAGTTCTTC. Translating gives CASSLGGSGRRYNEQFF.

The chain carries TRBV6-2 or TRBV6-3 and TRBJ1-5; 8 bases agree with TRBD1. V trimming: 2 bases; J trimming: 7 bases; junction bases outside the gene matches: 7. This CDR3 is built from 15 residues. CDR1 and CDR2 (germline): MNHEY, SVGEGT. In DNA, the CDR3 is TGTGCCAGCAGTTACGAGGACAGGGCACGGCAGCCCCAGCATTTT. It codes for CASSYEDRARQPQHF.

This clone came up once. The V and J genes are TRBV6-1 and TRBJ1-5, with D perhaps TRBD1 (6 bases). The V and J ends lost 1 base and 5 bases respectively, with 9 bases between them. CDR1 is MNHNS and CDR2 is SASEGT in the germline V gene. CDR3 length: 14 residues. Here the CDR3 DNA reads TGTGCCAGCAGTGAAGGGACAGACTATCAGCCCCAGCATTTT. This gives the protein CASSEGTDYQPQHF.

This clone was seen more than once but under ten times. Written as DNA, the CDR3 is TGTGCCAGTAGTCCCAACCGGGACAGGGGGCTCTATTCACCCCTCCACTTT. It yields the protein CASSPNRDRGLYSPLHF. The chain links TRBV19 to TRBJ1-6, with 12 bases identical to TRBD1. The CDR3 totals 17 residues. In germline, CDR1 is LNHDA, CDR2 SQIVND (reference sequence). V lost 5 bases and J lost 8; bases outside the gene matches: 10.

J is TRBJ2-1 and V is TRBV3-1 (or the pseudogene TRBV3-2); TRBD1 aligns across 10 bases. The CDR3 totals 15 residues. Germline V gene data show CDR1 as LGHDT and CDR2 as YNNKEL (reference sequence). Germline trimming cut 4 bases from V and 5 bases from J; bases unmatched to any gene: 5. In DNA form, the CDR3 reads TGTGCCAGCAGCCCCCTCGGACAGGGGGACAATGAGCAGTTCTTC. This translates into CASSPLGQGDNEQFF.

V gene TRBV6-5 combines with J gene TRBJ2-1, with 13 positions matching TRBD2. The J segment lost 7 bases and the V segment lost 6 bases, leaving 0 bases of the junction unmatched. In germline, CDR1 is MNHEY, CDR2 SVGAGI. The CDR3 contains 13 residues. This CDR3 reads CASRGLAGNEQFF. The CDR3 DNA sequence: TGTGCCAGCAGGGGACTAGCGGGAAATGAGCAGTTCTTC.

This chain connects TRBV7-2 to TRBJ1-1, with TRBD1 matching over 7 bases. The CDR3 contains 12 residues. CDR1 and CDR2 (germline): SGHTA, FQGNSA. After removal of 4 bases from V and 11 bases from J, the junction contained 7 bases not matched to a gene. The CDR3 sequence: CASSSDRRPAFF. The DNA of the CDR3 is TGTGCCAGCAGCTCGGACAGGAGGCCGGCTTTCTTT.

The chain links TRBV11-2 to TRBJ2-3, with 7 nucleotides matching TRBD2. The germline V gene has CDR1 SGHAT and CDR2 FQNNGV. With V trimmed by 3 bases and J by 2 bases, 5 bases remained unmatched. CDR3 length: 15 amino acids. For the CDR3, the DNA is TGTGCCAGCAGCTTGGGAGGGCTAAACACAGATACGCAGTATTTT. It is translated as CASSLGGLNTDTQYF. The full variable domain, its missing parts supplied by reference TRBV11-2 and TRBJ2-3, is EAGVAQSPRYKIIEKRQSVAFWCNPISGHATLYWYQQILGQGPKLLIQFQNNGVVDDSQLPKDRFSAERLKGVDSTLKIQPAKLEDSAVYLCASSLGGLNTDTQYFGPGTRLTVL.